This T cell receptor beta chain comes out of a study of blood T cell repertoires in COVID-19 (dated by TCRdb to 2018 to 2020). With regard to the full study: Samples covering the acute and convalescent phases of COVID-19 were provided by collaborators in the United States, Italy and Spain. Where available, HLA class I and class II types were obtained from metadata supplied by the sample provider rather than from assay-based typing. The repertoires were released in a freely available public database intended as a resource for research on the immune response to SARS-CoV-2. Subjects who had been exposed to COVID-19, were actively infected with it, or had recovered from it provided the deeply sampled blood TCRbeta repertoires that made up the dataset. The sample metadata nearly always contained a de-identified subject ID, COVID-19 status, age in years and sex. The samples were drawn from two sources: the first 160 participants of the ongoing ImmuneRACE study, and 1,000 to 1,500 subjects contributed by 6 global collaborators. The prospective study material was composed of cDNA or gDNA derived from T cells, B-cell-depleted T cells, or PBMCs.

Concerning this clone itself: Its antigen has not been determined. Base qualities were left out, and no much larger clone turns up one base away.

The immunoSEQ Assay, a bias-controlled multiplex PCR, was used to amplify TCRbeta CDR3 regions from genomic DNA. Processing in the source paper ran as follows. The number of nucleated cells in each sample was estimated from the amplification of reference gene primers within the assay. To quantify the absolute abundance of each unique TCRbeta CDR3 rearrangement, sequence reads were collapsed and filtered. For each sample, productive Simpson clonality was calculated as the square root of Simpson's diversity index across productive rearrangements. TCRdb mirrors the immuneACCESS table, restricted to in-frame sequences. Some clones are absent from its copies; in checked studies, under half trace to an unresolved V gene, and the reason for the others is unknown. V and J calls plus clone size are reproduced from that table; the DNA served to infer D and trimming. This sample holds 150,000 or so clones; roughly 80% were observed only once. The ten largest clonotypes hold less than 30% of the sample.

Whole blood was collected in K2EDTA tubes by collaborating institutions according to the institutions' own protocols. Collaborator samples were shipped for TCRbeta analysis as frozen whole blood, isolated PBMCs, or DNA extracted from either sample type. The paper as a whole reports these results and caveats: How much clinical and demographic metadata was included differed by source and by participant, and the metadata was provided uncurated.

Inclusive of the bounding cysteine and phenylalanine, the CDR3 is 16 residues long. Here the CDR3 DNA is all that survives: 48 bases in frame from base 1. V is clipped by 2 bases and J by 7 bases, and the sequence between their germline boundaries is 18 bases long. The CDR1 and CDR2 encoded by the germline V gene are SGHTA and FQGTGA. The sequenced sample consisted of peripheral blood. The sequence was collected from a woman aged 55-69 years with acute or convalescent COVID-19. The chain was built from TRBV7-3 and TRBJ2-4; the D region possibly corresponds to TRBD1 (5 bases align). Read as DNA, the sequence is TGTGCCAGCAGCTTAGGGGCGTCTTCTCTCGATAACATTCAGTACTTC. Translated, it gives CASSLGASSLDNIQYF. With the rest looked up from the reference TRBV7-3 and TRBJ2-4 genes rather than sequenced, the full variable domain is GAGVSQTPSNKVTEKGKYVELRCDPISGHTALYWYRQSLGQGPEFLIYFQGTGAADDSGLPNDRFFAVRPEGSVSTLKIQRTERGDSAVYLCASSLGASSLDNIQYFGAGTRLSVL.